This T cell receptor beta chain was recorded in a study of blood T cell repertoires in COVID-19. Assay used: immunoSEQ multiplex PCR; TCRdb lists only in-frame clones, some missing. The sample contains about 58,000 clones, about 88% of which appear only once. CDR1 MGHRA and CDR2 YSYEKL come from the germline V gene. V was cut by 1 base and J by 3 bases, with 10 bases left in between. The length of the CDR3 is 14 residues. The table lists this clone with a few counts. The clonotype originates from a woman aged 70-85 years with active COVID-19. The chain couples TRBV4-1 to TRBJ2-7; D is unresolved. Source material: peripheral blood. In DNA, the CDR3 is TGCGCCAGCAGCCAAGGGTTAGGAGACTACGAGCAGTACTTC. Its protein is CASSQGLGDYEQYF.